Shown below are 27 T cell receptor beta chains from a single sample sequenced in a study of response to subunit inactivated influenza vaccine. TCRdb reprocessed the RT-PCR reads with MiXCR, giving one entry per CDR3 protein. Found here are about 240,000 distinct CDR3 sequences, 12% of them singletons; the top ten hold approximately 8.3%. Specimen: non-naive T cells sorted from PBMCs, collected around 15 days before vaccination. Source of these receptors: a man over 45 who received an inactivated influenza vaccine.

This clonotype was found a few times. The rearrangement uses TRBV11-2 and TRBJ1-1; a weak D match, TRBD1 (5 bases). V shed 4 bases and J shed 0 bases, with 12 bases lying between them. The CDR3 runs 15 residues. In germline, CDR1 is SGHAT, CDR2 FQNNGV. CDR3 DNA sequence: TGTGCCAGCAGCTCGGGGCGAGGCTTGAACACTGAAGCTTTCTTT. It encodes CASSSGRGLNTEAFF.

This clonotype was observed at least ten times. This chain links TRBV7-2 with TRBJ1-5; 8 bases line up with TRBD1. With 4 bases clipped from V and 6 bases from J, the junction kept 5 bases outside the gene matches. The CDR3 length is 14 residues. Germline-derived CDR1 and CDR2 are SGHTA and FQGNSA. The CDR3 spells CASSSDRARQPQHF. DNA for the CDR3: TGTGCCAGCAGCTCGGACAGGGCTCGTCAGCCCCAGCATTTT.

This rearrangement joins TRBV6-2 or TRBV6-3 to TRBJ1-2; D unclear. The V end lost 7 bases, the J end lost 2 bases, and 11 bases lay between the germline ends. The CDR3 sequence is 13 residues long. Germline CDR1 reads MNHEY; CDR2 reads SVGEGT. The CDR3 DNA is TGTGCCAGCACACTTCAGGACAACTATGGCTACACCTTC. Translating it yields CASTLQDNYGYTF.

This clonotype was observed a few times. The chain links TRBV15 to TRBJ1-6; D not certain. Germline CDR1 is LNHNV and CDR2 is YYDKDF (reference sequence). The V end was cut by 0 bases, the J end by 10 bases, with 7 bases between. The CDR3 runs 13 residues. The DNA for the CDR3 is TGTGCCACCAGCAGAGATCAGGTCTCACCCCTCCACTTT. Its translation is CATSRDQVSPLHF.

The table lists this clonotype with a few counts. V is TRBV29-1 and J is TRBJ2-3; TRBD1 aligns across 9 bases. Germline CDR1 and CDR2: SQVTM and ANQGSEA. This CDR3 has 15 residues. The ends lost 4 bases at V and 2 bases at J; junction bases unmatched: 7. The DNA for the CDR3 is TGCAGCGTTGTTAGGGGACAGGGTCACACAGATACGCAGTATTTT. Protein sequence: CSVVRGQGHTDTQYF.

Turning to this clonotype: This may be a read error, as it is one base from a much larger clone. This rearrangement joins TRBV3-1 to TRBJ2-1; 15 bases agree with TRBD2. Per the germline V gene, CDR1 is LGHDT and CDR2 is YNNKEL (reference sequence). The length of the CDR3 is 16 residues. This CDR3 is CASGHGTSGRYNEQFF. CDR3 bases: TGTGCCAGCGGCCACGGGACTAGCGGGAGGTACAATGAGCAGTTCTTC.

This clonotype was counted between two and nine times. V gene TRBV5-1 combines with J gene TRBJ2-7; 14 bases map to TRBD2. Germline V gene sequence: CDR1 SGHRS, CDR2 YFSETQ. CDR3 size: 16 residues. The V segment lost 4 bases and the J segment 6 bases; nucleotides outside the gene matches: 9. Here the CDR3 DNA reads TGCGCCAGCAGCCCCGGGACTAGCGGGGGCTTAGCCGAGCAGTACTTC. Its protein product is CASSPGTSGGLAEQYF.

The genes are TRBV20-1 and TRBJ2-1; TRBD2 agrees at 13 bases. Unmatched junction bases numbered 13, after V lost 6 bases and J lost 8 bases. This CDR3 has 16 residues. CDR1 is DFQATT, CDR2 SNEGSKA, per germline (reference sequence). DNA for the CDR3: TGCAGTGCCGTGCCCCTACTAGCGGGAGGGGGCTATGAGCAGTTCTTC. It specifies CSAVPLLAGGGYEQFF.

The chain carries TRBV24-1 and TRBJ2-3; 11 nucleotides line up with TRBD2. Trimming removed 4 bases from V and 1 base from J; junction bases left unmatched: 3. Per germline, CDR1 KGHDR and CDR2 SFDVKD. This CDR3 is 16 amino acids long. The CDR3 spells CATSDTLAGGTDTQYF. The CDR3 nucleotides read TGTGCCACCAGTGACACACTAGCGGGGGGCACAGATACGCAGTATTTT.

V usage is TRBV20-1 and J usage is TRBJ2-7, with 11 bases lining up with TRBD2. The CDR3 has 18 residues. The trim removed 2 bases at V and 2 bases at J, leaving 14 bases unmatched. Germline CDR1 reads DFQATT; CDR2 reads SNEGSKA (reference sequence). The DNA for the CDR3 is TGCAGTGCTAGATCAAGACAGGGTGGTAGCGGGAGGGCCTACGAGCAGTACTTC. This sequence encodes CSARSRQGGSGRAYEQYF.

This clonotype was detected a few times. The V call is TRBV10-3, the J call TRBJ2-1, with unresolved D. The CDR3 has 12 amino acids. V gave up 8 bases and J gave up 9 bases, with 14 bases separating them. The V gene's germline CDR1 is ENHRY and CDR2 SYGVKD. The CDR3 nucleotides are TGTGCCATCGGATTCGTCTCTGGTGAGCAGTTCTTC. Translated, it gives CAIGFVSGEQFF.

This chain links TRBV6-1 with TRBJ2-1; the D call may be TRBD1 or TRBD2 (5 bases each). CDR3 length equals 15 residues. Trimming took off 5 bases at V and 7 bases at J, with 18 bases between the two ends. CDR1 is MNHNS, CDR2 SASEGT, per germline. CDR3 sequence reads: CASSPGTPIWNEQFF. The CDR3 coding sequence is TGTGCCAGCAGTCCCGGGACCCCAATATGGAATGAGCAGTTCTTC.

This clonotype was seen more than once but under ten times. This chain joins TRBV5-6 and TRBJ2-7; the match to TRBD1 covers 7 bases. The length of the CDR3 is 13 residues. Germline trimming cut 3 bases from V and 3 bases from J; bases unmatched to any gene: 3. Germline lookup yields CDR1 SGHDT and CDR2 YYEEEE. This chain's CDR3 is CASSSRQGYEQYF. The CDR3 nucleotides are TGTGCCAGCAGCTCCCGACAGGGCTACGAGCAGTACTTC.

This chain uses TRBV7-8 with TRBJ2-7; a weak D match, TRBD2 (5 bases). In germline, CDR1 is SGHVS, CDR2 FQNEAQ. V was shortened by 3 bases and J by 8 bases, with 14 bases between the two germline ends. The CDR3 spans 13 residues. CDR3 residues: CASSLGEKTKQYF. The CDR3 DNA sequence: TGTGCCAGCAGCTTGGGAGAGAAAACCAAGCAGTACTTC.

This clonotype has more than one count but fewer than ten. The chain couples TRBV5-8 to TRBJ2-4, with TRBD2 as a possible D gene (6 bases). The CDR3 covers 15 residues. Trimming stripped 4 bases from V and 1 base from J, with 12 bases between. Germline CDR1 and CDR2: SGHTS and YDEGEE. The DNA of the CDR3 is TGTGCCAGCAGCCCGGGCCGGGGGGCCAAAAACATTCAGTACTTC. The encoded protein is CASSPGRGAKNIQYF.

This clonotype has a handful of counts. The J gene is TRBJ2-2, the V gene TRBV6-5, with TRBD2 matching 7 bases. This CDR3 has 14 residues. Germline V gene lookup returns CDR1 MNHEY and CDR2 SVGAGI. The V segment lost 1 base and the J segment 6 bases; nucleotides outside the gene matches: 2. The CDR3 reads CASSYWGGSGELFF. DNA for the CDR3: TGTGCCAGCAGTTACTGGGGGGGTTCCGGGGAGCTGTTTTTT.

This clonotype came up a few times. The rearrangement links TRBV27 to TRBJ2-1, with TRBD2 matching 7 bases. Unmatched junction bases numbered 7, after V lost 5 bases and J lost 9 bases. The V gene's germline CDR1 is MNHEY and CDR2 SMNVEV (reference sequence). The CDR3 extends over 13 amino acids. The CDR3 coding sequence is TGTGCCAGCAGTCCGATACCGGGAGGTGAGCAGTTCTTC. Translated: CASSPIPGGEQFF.

V gene TRBV7-8 combines with J gene TRBJ2-1; D gene unclear. Trimming stripped 1 base from V and 9 bases from J, with 10 bases between. This CDR3 comprises 13 residues. From germline, CDR1 is SGHVS and CDR2 FQNEAQ. For the CDR3, the DNA is TGTGCCAGCAGCTTAGTAGAGGTGGCTGAGCAGTTCTTC. Its protein product is CASSLVEVAEQFF.

J is TRBJ2-1 and V is TRBV6-2 or TRBV6-3, with a tentative D call TRBD1 (6 bases). V was shortened by 6 bases and J by 0 bases, with 21 bases between the two germline ends. The germline V gene encodes CDR1 MNHEY and CDR2 SVGEGT. The CDR3 length is 18 residues. The CDR3 DNA is TGTGCCAGCAGCCGCCCTACCAGGGGCCTAAGCTCCTACAATGAGCAGTTCTTC. This translates into CASSRPTRGLSSYNEQFF.

The chain recombines TRBV29-1 with TRBJ2-7; D gene unclear. The CDR3 runs 13 residues. V shed 4 bases and J shed 2 bases, with 12 bases lying between them. Germline values: CDR1 SQVTM, CDR2 ANQGSEA. The CDR3 sequence: CSVGTGSPYEQYF. The CDR3 DNA is TGCAGCGTTGGGACGGGCTCCCCCTACGAGCAGTACTTC.

In its sample, this clonotype was seen many times. The rearrangement links TRBV5-6 to TRBJ2-5, with D perhaps matching TRBD2 (6 bases). Trimming left V 5 bases short and J 0 bases short, with 11 bases between. This CDR3 spans 14 amino acids. CDR1 is SGHDT, CDR2 YYEEEE, per germline. The CDR3 region has the DNA TGTGCCAGCAGTTATAGCGGAAACCAAGAGACCCAGTACTTC. It translates to CASSYSGNQETQYF.

This clonotype turned up a few times. Written as DNA, the CDR3 is TGTGCCATCGGGCGGGCGGGAGAGGAGACCCAGTACTTC. This encodes CAIGRAGEETQYF. This rearrangement joins TRBV10-3 to TRBJ2-5; 7 nucleotides agree with TRBD2. The CDR3 is 13 amino acids. Trimming at V came to 8 bases and at J to 5 bases, leaving 8 bases not matched to a gene. Germline CDR1 and CDR2: ENHRY and SYGVKD.

DNA of the CDR3: TGTGCCAGCAGTTTACGACTAGCGGGAGGAGGCTATACGCAGTATTTT. Its protein product is CASSLRLAGGGYTQYF. This chain joins TRBV27 and TRBJ2-3; 13 bases are shared with TRBD2. This CDR3 has 16 amino acids. J gave up 7 bases and V 2 bases, and 6 bases lay outside the gene matches. CDR1 and CDR2 (germline): MNHEY, SMNVEV (reference sequence).

This clonotype was seen many times. This chain connects TRBV20-1 to TRBJ2-7; 10 bases fit TRBD1. The CDR3 is 11 amino acids. CDR1 is DFQATT, CDR2 SNEGSKA, per germline (reference sequence). Here the CDR3 reads CRGDRGKEQYF. The CDR3 coding sequence is TGCAGGGGGGACAGGGGTAAAGAGCAGTACTTC.

This chain connects TRBV20-1 to TRBJ1-1; 7 nucleotides agree with TRBD1. The CDR3 runs 12 residues. J was trimmed by 6 bases and V by 5 bases; bases with no gene match: 6. Germline assignment: CDR1 DFQATT and CDR2 SNEGSKA (reference sequence). Here the CDR3 reads CSAEGGLPEAFF. CDR3 nucleotide sequence: TGCAGTGCTGAAGGGGGCTTACCTGAAGCTTTCTTT.

This clonotype occurred many times. This chain connects TRBV12-3 or TRBV12-4 to TRBJ2-3; unclear D gene. V lost 6 bases to trimming and J lost 4 bases, with 8 bases between them. This CDR3 is 12 amino acids long. CDR3 DNA: TGTGCCAGCAGCAGGACGTCAGATACGCAGTATTTT. The encoded protein is CASSRTSDTQYF.

This chain uses TRBV2 with TRBJ2-5; 8 bases match TRBD2. CDR1 and CDR2 from the germline V gene are SNHLY and FYNNEI. With 7 bases clipped from V and 5 bases from J, the junction kept 9 bases outside the gene matches. This CDR3 spans 14 amino acids. The CDR3 DNA reads as TGTGCCAGCAAGGCGGGGGGCCGGGGGGAGACCCAGTACTTC. It specifies CASKAGGRGETQYF. Based on the CDR3 plus reference TRBV2 and TRBJ2-5, the full variable domain is EPEVTQTPSHQVTQMGQEVILRCVPISNHLYFYWYRQILGQKVEFLVSFYNNEISEKSEIFDDQFSVERPDGSNFTLKIRSTKLEDSAMYFCASKAGGRGETQYFGPGTRLLVL.